Sequencing of this T cell receptor (beta chain) was carried out in a study of beta chain features in type 1 diabetes. The collection from each donor was one heparinised blood draw averaging roughly 100 mL. CD4+ naive, central memory, regulatory and stem cell-like memory subsets were isolated by sorting on CD45RO/CCR7/CD25/CD127/CD95/CD27. All of the isolated RNA was reverse transcribed, so expressed TCRB transcripts were sequenced. The data were produced by immunoSEQ multiplex PCR, yet TCRdb's version contains in-frame clones alone and is incomplete. The sample yields 120,000 to 150,000 clones, roughly 50% seen once. V was clipped by 4 bases and J by 4 bases, with 5 bases between them. This CDR3 spans 10 amino acids. Germline V gene lookup returns CDR1 SQVTM and CDR2 ANQGSEA. Details on this clone: Its target is not known.

Study-wide results and caveats: There were fewer insertions and more deletions at the VDJ junctions of type 1 diabetes patients. TCRB CDR3s were moderately but significantly shorter in Type 1 diabetes patients in all four CD4+ subsets.

The chain links TRBV29-1 to TRBJ2-7, with a tentative D call TRBD2 (5 bases). This clonotype originated in a young man in good health. Specimen: Tregs from blood. This chain's CDR3 is CSVGEYEQYF. DNA for the CDR3: TGCAGCGTTGGGGAGTACGAGCAGTACTTC.